This T cell receptor beta chain comes out of a study of vaccination and CD4 T cells after COVID-19. Study details: The study enrolled six male and four female convalescents, two of whom were Hispanic. Timing of post-vaccine sample collection was a median roughly 70 days after dose two, with a range of 14 to 241.

Note on this clonotype: What it binds is not known.

After removal of 3 bases from V and 5 bases from J, the junction contained 6 bases not matched to a gene. The CDR3 extends over 16 amino acids. CDR1 is LGHNA and CDR2 is YNFKEQ in the germline V gene. Noted treatment: approximately 9-day PBMC culture with coronavirus spike peptide pools or control peptides (ViraFEST assay). The Oncomine TCR Beta short-read assay generated sequence data from the DNA of cultured CD4+ T cells. After culture, CD4+ T cells served as the source for genomic DNA extraction. Each CDR3 protein gets one entry after TCRdb re-called the PCR reads with MiXCR. The top ten clones hold less than 7% of a sample with about 14,000 distinct CDR3 sequences, roughly 63% of them seen once.

This rearrangement joins TRBV4-2 to TRBJ2-5; 13 bases fit TRBD2. Source material: CD4+ T cells from blood, cultured in vitro. The clonotype was recovered from a human donor who had recovered from COVID-19. The CDR3 DNA follows: TGTGCCAGCAGCCAGGGGACTAGCGGGATATGGGAGACCCAGTACTTC. Amino acids: CASSQGTSGIWETQYF.